A selection of T cell receptor beta chains follows, all from one sample in a study of T cell changes during pregnancy in multiple sclerosis. Produced via immunoSEQ multiplex PCR; TCRdb's table is partial and in-frame only. This table holds roughly 48,000 clones, approximately 92% found once. Specimen: CD4+ T cells from peripheral blood mononuclear cells, collected in the second trimester of pregnancy. All receptors derive from a female donor in good health, enrolled as a control in a pregnancy study. CDR3s include the opening cysteine and the closing phenylalanine or tryptophan. D genes are given only for firm matches. Expanded clones get a size class; other rows say once, few or many, or leave the size out.

TRBV28,TRBD2,-,TRBJ2-7,TGTGCCAGCAGTCCTTGGACTAGCGTCTTAGCCTACGAGCAGTACTTC,CASSPWTSVLAYEQYF
TRBV27,-,-,TRBJ2-1,TGTGCCAGCAGTCCCTCGGCCAGGGGGGTGTTCTTC,CASSPSARGVFF
TRBV19,-,-,TRBJ2-1,TGTGCCAGTAGTTCATACAATGAGCAGTTCTTC,CASSSYNEQFF
TRBV10-1,TRBD2,-,TRBJ2-3,TGCGCCAGCAGTGAGTCGGGACTAGCGGAGATATACGAGTACACAGATACGCAGTATTTT,CASSESGLAEIYEYTDTQYF
TRBV15,-,-,TRBJ2-7,TGTGCCACCAGCAGAGATCGGGTCAGGGGCTACGAGCAGTACTTC,CATSRDRVRGYEQYF
TRBV2,TRBD2,-,TRBJ2-1,TGTGCCTTGGAGACCGGGACTAGCGCGGTTGAGCAGTTCTTC,CALETGTSAVEQFF
TRBV7-2,TRBD2,-,TRBJ2-5,TGTGCCAGCAGCTTGGGCCATAGCGGGAGGGCCCGGGGGGAGACCCAGTACTTC,CASSLGHSGRARGETQYF
TRBV7-2,-,-,TRBJ1-5,TGTGCCAGCAGCTTAAGGGACTCCCAACAGCCCCAGCATTTT,CASSLRDSQQPQHF
TRBV5-6,TRBD1,-,TRBJ2-2,TGTGCCAGCAGCGCCCCCCGGGACAGCCTTACCGGGGAGCTGTTTTTT,CASSAPRDSLTGELFF
TRBV4-1,TRBD2,-,TRBJ2-5,TGCGCCAGCAGCCAAGGGGGACTAGCGGGAGTACCGAGCCAGTACTTC,CASSQGGLAGVPSQYF
TRBV15,TRBD2,-,TRBJ2-1,TGTGCCACCAGCAGAGCACTAGCGGGATACAATGAGCAGTTCTTC,CATSRALAGYNEQFF
TRBV27,-,-,TRBJ1-1,TGTGCCAGCAGTTTTTCAGATCTGAACACTGAAGCTTTCTTT,CASSFSDLNTEAFF
TRBV5-1,TRBD1,-,TRBJ2-1,TGCGCCAGCAGCTTGGACGGGACAGATACAAATGAGCAGTTCTTC,CASSLDGTDTNEQFF
TRBV7-2,TRBD2,-,TRBJ2-1,TGTGCCAGCAGCTTAGGACTAGCGGGCAATGAGCAGTTCTTC,CASSLGLAGNEQFF
TRBV7-3,TRBD2,-,TRBJ2-1,TGTGCCAGCAGCTTAATGGGGACTAGCGGGAGGAATGAGCAGTTCTTC,CASSLMGTSGRNEQFF
TRBV30,TRBD2,once,TRBJ2-7,TGTGCCTGGAGTGTACTAGCGGGAGTCGAGCAGTACTTC,CAWSVLAGVEQYF
TRBV11-2,-,-,TRBJ2-1,TGTGCCAGCAGCTTAGAGAGGGCAACCCGCAATGAGCAGTTCTTC,CASSLERATRNEQFF
TRBV7-2,-,-,TRBJ1-1,TGTGCCAGCAGCTTAGACAGGCTGGACACTGAAGCTTTCTTT,CASSLDRLDTEAFF
TRBV28,-,-,TRBJ1-5,TGTGCCAGCAGTGCGGAGGGAAGGGGCAATCAGCCCCAGCATTTT,CASSAEGRGNQPQHF
TRBV9,TRBD2,-,TRBJ2-2,TGTGCCAGCAGCGTTAGCGGGACACGGTATTCCGGGGAGCTGTTTTTT,CASSVSGTRYSGELFF